The next 10 T cell receptor beta chains were all read from a single sample in a study of shared clonotypes between healthy human individuals. Profiling relied on immunoSEQ multiplex PCR, and the TCRdb table lists in-frame clones only, not all of them. Among 1.5 million to 2.5 million clones listed, around 96% were seen once. Cells designated naive CD8 were CD45RO-negative and were positively selected for CCR7, with terminally differentiated effector memory CD45RA+ cells excluded. Sequencing was done on a sample of naive CD8+ T cells sorted from blood. All receptors come from a man between 18 and 35 years old in good health.

The V call is TRBV6-6, the J call TRBJ2-2; no reliable D call. Deletions cut 6 bases from V and 6 bases from J, with 11 bases between. Looked up from germline, CDR1 is MNHNY and CDR2 is SVGAGI (reference sequence). The CDR3 has 13 amino acids. DNA for the CDR3: TGTGCCAGCAGCCTACCCCCCTCCGGGGAGCTGTTTTTT. It codes for CASSLPPSGELFF.

This chain joins TRBV7-6 and TRBJ2-3, with a tentative D call TRBD1 (6 bases). Germline assignment: CDR1 SGHVS and CDR2 FNYEAQ. The CDR3 consists of 15 residues. The V gene lost 0 bases and the J gene lost 3 bases, with 10 bases spanning the gap. CDR3 in amino acids: CASSLAPGETDTQYF. The CDR3 DNA reads TGTGCCAGCAGCTTAGCTCCAGGGGAAACAGATACGCAGTATTTT.

The chain joins TRBV5-4 to TRBJ2-7; 9 bases map to TRBD1. Trimming at V came to 2 bases and at J to 5 bases, leaving 5 bases not matched to a gene. The CDR3 contains 14 residues. From germline, CDR1 is SGHNT and CDR2 YYREEE (reference sequence). DNA of the CDR3: TGTGCCAGCAGCTTCGGGACAGGGTGGGACGAGCAGTACTTC. This translates into CASSFGTGWDEQYF.

On this clone: Different DNA sequences within this sample yield the same CDR3. The chain carries TRBV13 and TRBJ1-2; TRBD1 matches 8 bases. The CDR3 length is 14 residues. The ends lost 3 bases at V and 4 bases at J; junction bases unmatched: 4. Germline assignment: CDR1 PRHDT and CDR2 FYEKMQ (reference sequence). CDR3 coding DNA: TGTGCCAGCAGCTTGCCGGGACAGGTCTATGGCTACACCTTC. Translating gives CASSLPGQVYGYTF.

This chain links TRBV9 with TRBJ2-7, with a weak D call TRBD1 (6 bases). This CDR3 comprises 16 residues. The V and J ends lost 2 bases and 1 base respectively, with 16 bases between them. The germline V gene encodes CDR1 SGDLS and CDR2 YYNGEE. This CDR3 is CASSVGTTGTSYEQYF. In nucleotides, the CDR3 is TGTGCCAGCAGCGTGGGAACAACAGGGACATCCTACGAGCAGTACTTC.

V gene TRBV6-1 combines with J gene TRBJ1-2, with D unresolved. The CDR3 has 17 amino acids. Looked up from germline, CDR1 is MNHNS and CDR2 is SASEGT. Trimming pared 3 bases from V and 3 bases from J, leaving 20 bases between. CDR3 protein: CASSDFTLIGSHYGYTF. The CDR3 coding sequence is TGTGCCAGCAGTGATTTTACCTTGATCGGGTCCCACTATGGCTACACCTTC.

V gene TRBV28 combines with J gene TRBJ1-5, with a tentative D call TRBD1 (6 bases). Germline loops: CDR1 MDHEN, CDR2 SYDVKM. The CDR3 is 16 amino acids. V was clipped by 5 bases and J by 3 bases, with 17 bases between them. CDR3 DNA: TGTGCCAGCAGTCACTACGGGGGGCGGTCCAATCAGCCCCAGCATTTT. It specifies CASSHYGGRSNQPQHF.

A note on this clone: At the DNA level, this CDR3 is encoded by other sequences in the same sample as well. This chain joins TRBV7-9 and TRBJ2-7, with TRBD2 identical over 12 bases. This CDR3 is built from 14 residues. V lost 5 bases to trimming and J lost 4 bases; unmatched junction nucleotides: 3. CDR1 SEHNR and CDR2 FQNEAQ come from the germline V gene (reference sequence). CDR3 bases: TGTGCCAGCAGCCCCGGGACTAGCGGGTACGAGCAGTACTTC. This encodes CASSPGTSGYEQYF.

The chain is built from TRBV27 and TRBJ2-7; 10 positions agree with TRBD2. V gave up 2 bases and J gave up 3 bases; unmatched junction bases: 7. The length of the CDR3 is 16 residues. The germline V gene has CDR1 MNHEY and CDR2 SMNVEV (reference sequence). The chain's CDR3 is CASSLIVAGGFYEQYF. CDR3 in DNA: TGTGCCAGCAGTTTAATCGTAGCGGGAGGATTCTACGAGCAGTACTTC.

The V call is TRBV6-1, the J call TRBJ2-5, with 10 bases matching TRBD1. Germline V gene data show CDR1 as MNHNS and CDR2 as SASEGT. Germline trimming cut 6 bases from V and 5 bases from J; bases unmatched to any gene: 6. CDR3 length: 14 amino acids. Written as DNA, the CDR3 is TGTGCCAGCAGGGGTGGGACAGGGGACGAGACCCAGTACTTC. This sequence encodes CASRGGTGDETQYF.